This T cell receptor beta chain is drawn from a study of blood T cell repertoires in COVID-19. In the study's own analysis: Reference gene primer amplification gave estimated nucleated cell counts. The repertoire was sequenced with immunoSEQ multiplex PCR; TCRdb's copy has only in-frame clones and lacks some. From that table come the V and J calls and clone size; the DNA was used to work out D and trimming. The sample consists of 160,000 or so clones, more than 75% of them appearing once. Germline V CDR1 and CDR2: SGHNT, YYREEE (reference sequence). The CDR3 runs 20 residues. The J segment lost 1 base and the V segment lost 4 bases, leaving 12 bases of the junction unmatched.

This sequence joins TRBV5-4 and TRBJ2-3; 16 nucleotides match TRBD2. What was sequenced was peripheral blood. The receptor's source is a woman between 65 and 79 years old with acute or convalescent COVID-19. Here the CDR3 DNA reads TGTGCCAGCAGCCCCACCGGGGGACTAGCGGGAGGGCGGGGCACAGATACGCAGTATTTT. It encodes CASSPTGGLAGGRGTDTQYF.